The source of this T cell receptor (beta chain) is a study of cytomegalovirus exposure and HLA in healthy donors. V was pared by 0 bases and J by 0 bases, with 13 bases of the junction left unmatched. This CDR3 has 20 residues. The germline V gene has CDR1 LGHNA and CDR2 YNFKEQ. The study ran its PCR with 60 Vbeta and 13 Jbeta primers. Produced via immunoSEQ multiplex PCR; TCRdb's table is partial and in-frame only. The table has approximately 110,000 clones, 73% seen once. Sequenced: PBMCs. The chain has TRBV4-2 and TRBJ2-7; 11 bases map to TRBD2. This TCR derives from a woman in her forties in good health and CMV-seronegative. The DNA for the CDR3 is TGTGCCAGCAGCCAAGATGCGGAGGCTAGCGGGGGGTCGAGCTCCTACGAGCAGTACTTC. Amino acid sequence: CASSQDAEASGGSSSYEQYF.